These T cell receptor beta chains were read from a single sample in a study of beta chain features in type 1 diabetes. The data were produced by immunoSEQ multiplex PCR, yet TCRdb's version contains in-frame clones alone and is incomplete. The table lists around 340,000 clones, roughly 8% of them singletons. Sequenced input: central memory CD4+ T cells from blood. These receptors were taken from a woman under 30 in good health. CDR3s include the opening cysteine and the closing phenylalanine or tryptophan. D genes are given only for firm matches. A row's size may be missing; if present it is once, few, many or a size class.

clone_size cdr3_length j_call v_call d_call cdr3_nt cdr3_aa
few 14 TRBJ1-5 TRBV7-6 - TGTGCCAGCAGCTTAGCAGGTGTACATCAGCCCCAGCATTTT CASSLAGVHQPQHF
few 13 TRBJ1-1 TRBV10-3 TRBD1 TGTGCCACCTCGACAGGGGGGAACACTGAAGCTTTCTTT CATSTGGNTEAFF
- 15 TRBJ2-5 TRBV5-1 TRBD1 TGCGCCAGCAGCTCCGCCGGGACAGGGGAAGAGACCCAGTACTTC CASSSAGTGEETQYF
few 15 TRBJ2-7 TRBV5-4 - TGTGCCAGCAGCCTAGAGAGTGGAAGCTCCTACGAGCAGTACTTC CASSLESGSSYEQYF
few 15 TRBJ2-1 TRBV11-3 TRBD2 TGTGCCAGCAGCTCCGGGACTAGCGGGAGACTTGAGCAGTTCTTC CASSSGTSGRLEQFF
few 9 TRBJ2-5 TRBV29-1 - TGCAGCGTCGGGGAGACCCAGTACTTC CSVGETQYF
- 13 TRBJ1-1 TRBV19 - TGTGCCAGCACCGACCGGGAGGTTATTAAAGCTTTCTTT CASTDREVIKAFF
- 16 TRBJ2-3 TRBV5-4 - TGTGCCAGCAGTCGTGGGAGGTCCTCAGCCACAGATACGCAGTATTTT CASSRGRSSATDTQYF
few 13 TRBJ2-7 TRBV6-5 - TGTGCCAGCAGTTCCGACAGTTCCTACGAGCAGTACTTC CASSSDSSYEQYF
- 15 TRBJ2-5 TRBV7-2 TRBD2 TGTGCCAGCAGCTTACTAGCGGTCTCAGGGGAGACCCAGTACTTC CASSLLAVSGETQYF
- 14 TRBJ2-4 TRBV7-9 TRBD2 TGTGCCAGCAGCTTTAGCGGGGATAAAAACATTCAGTACTTC CASSFSGDKNIQYF
few 12 TRBJ2-1 TRBV12-5 - TGTGCTAGTGGCATAGACAACAATGAGCAGTTCTTC CASGIDNNEQFF
- 15 TRBJ1-2 TRBV7-2 - TGTGCCAGCAGTTCACAGGGATCCCACTATTTTGGCTACACCTTC CASSSQGSHYFGYTF
- 16 TRBJ1-5 TRBV19 - TGTGCCAGTACTACAGGCAACTCGGGTTTTAATCAGCCCCAGCATTTT CASTTGNSGFNQPQHF
- 14 TRBJ2-7 TRBV7-2 - TGTGCCAGCAGCTTACTACTTCAGGGCTACGAGCAGTACTTC CASSLLLQGYEQYF
many 16 TRBJ1-3 TRBV18 TRBD1 TGTGCCAGCTCCGAGTTCAGGGGGTCGTCTGGAAACACCATATATTTT CASSEFRGSSGNTIYF
few 17 TRBJ2-5 TRBV4-1 TRBD2 TGCGCCAGCAGCCAAGGAATTAGCGGGACATACCAAGAGACCCAGTACTTC CASSQGISGTYQETQYF
few 13 TRBJ2-5 TRBV5-6 TRBD2 TGTGCCAGCAGCGGGACTATTCAAGAGACCCAGTACTTC CASSGTIQETQYF
- 14 TRBJ2-7 TRBV2 - TGTGCCAGCAGAAAGGAAATCACCTCCTACGAGCAGTACTTC CASRKEITSYEQYF
- 14 TRBJ1-2 TRBV6-5 - TGTGCCAGCAGAAAACAGGGAATCGGCTATGGCTACACCTTC CASRKQGIGYGYTF
- 18 TRBJ2-7 TRBV27 TRBD2 TGTGCCAGCAGCCCCGAAGGCGGGAGGGCCGCATGGGCGCACGAGCAGTACTTC CASSPEGGRAAWAHEQYF
few 14 TRBJ1-2 TRBV5-4 - TGTGCCAGCAGCTTTTCGCGGCAGTTGTATGGCTACACCTTC CASSFSRQLYGYTF
- 12 TRBJ1-5 TRBV19 - TGTGCCAGTAGTGGGGGAAATCAGCCCCAGCATTTT CASSGGNQPQHF
many 14 TRBJ2-7 TRBV7-9 TRBD1 TGTGCCAGCAGCTCCACAGGGGGCGTCGGCGAGCAGTACTTC CASSSTGGVGEQYF
- 14 TRBJ1-2 TRBV5-1 TRBD1 TGCGCCAGCAGTCAGGGGACAGCGAACTATGGCTACACCTTC CASSQGTANYGYTF
few 13 TRBJ2-7 TRBV5-1 - TGCGCCAGCAGCGAGCCGGACAGCTACGAGCAGTACTTC CASSEPDSYEQYF
few 14 TRBJ2-2 TRBV2 - TGTGCCAGCAGTGTGAGCGATAACACCGGGGAGCTGTTTTTT CASSVSDNTGELFF
few 17 TRBJ2-1 TRBV4-3 - TGCGCCAGCAGCCAAGATCCCCGACTGGCGCGCGACAATGAGCAGTTCTTC CASSQDPRLARDNEQFF
- 13 TRBJ2-3 TRBV7-2 TRBD1 TGTGCCATAGACACAGGGGGTACAGATACGCAGTATTTT CAIDTGGTDTQYF
- 14 TRBJ2-3 TRBV11-2 - TGTGCCAGCAGCTTAATGGGGCCGACAGATACGCAGTATTTT CASSLMGPTDTQYF
- 13 TRBJ2-2 TRBV7-2 - TGTGCCAGCAGCCCCGGGACCGCCGGGGAGCTGTTTTTT CASSPGTAGELFF